One and the same sample provided the 27 T cell receptor beta chains below, sequenced in a study of T cells in Graves' hyperthyroidism and ophthalmopathy. The source material, RNA transcripts, was used to amplify TCR beta CDR3 regions. During a first-round RT-PCR of the TCR CDR3, the HTBI primer set was used. Using its own MiXCR run on the multiplex PCR reads, TCRdb lists one record per CDR3 protein. The sample contains fewer than 550,000 distinct CDR3 sequences, roughly 14% of which appear only once. The sample consisted of blood. Receptors originate from a woman aged 18-35 years with Graves' hyperthyroidism.

The chain is built from TRBV11-2 and TRBJ2-3; D is undetermined. Germline CDR1 and CDR2: SGHAT and FQNNGV. The germline V and J ends were trimmed by 3 bases and 4 bases, with 11 bases remaining between them. CDR3 length: 14 amino acids. CDR3 in DNA: TGTGCCAGCAGCTTCCTCGGACCTTCAGATACGCAGTATTTT. This codes for CASSFLGPSDTQYF.

This clonotype was seen ten or more times. The chain carries TRBV5-8 and TRBJ1-5, with a possible D match to TRBD1 (5 bases). V was pared by 3 bases and J by 5 bases, with 24 bases between. The CDR3 totals 18 residues. Germline CDR1 and CDR2: SGHTS and YDEGEE. The CDR3 loop is CASSWGMFWTWGDQPQHF. DNA of the CDR3: TGTGCCAGCAGCTGGGGGATGTTTTGGACCTGGGGTGATCAGCCCCAGCATTTT.

The V gene is TRBV18, the J gene TRBJ2-7, with TRBD1 matching 9 bases. Per germline, CDR1 KGHSH and CDR2 LQKENI. The V segment lost 8 bases and the J segment 0 bases; nucleotides outside the gene matches: 5. This CDR3 is 14 amino acids long. Here the CDR3 reads CASKQGADSYEQYF. CDR3 coding DNA: TGTGCCAGCAAACAGGGGGCCGACTCCTACGAGCAGTACTTC. Full variable domain (rest looked up from reference TRBV18 and TRBJ2-7): NAGVMQNPRHLVRRRGQEARLRCSPMKGHSHVYWYRQLPEEGLKFMVYLQKENIIDESGMPKERFSAEFPKEGPSILRIQQVVRGDSAAYFCASKQGADSYEQYFGPGTRLTVT.

This clonotype was recorded many times. The chain carries TRBV28 and TRBJ1-2; no firm D call. CDR1 is MDHEN and CDR2 is SYDVKM in the germline V gene. The V end was cut by 7 bases, the J end by 0 bases, with 12 bases between. The CDR3 has 14 residues. The CDR3 nucleotides read TGTGCCAGCACCACCCAACGGACTAACTATGGCTACACCTTC. Residues: CASTTQRTNYGYTF.

The gene calls are TRBV7-6 and TRBJ2-7, with 8 bases lining up with TRBD2. V shed 1 base and J 4 bases; nucleotides not matched to a gene: 12. The CDR3 spans 17 residues. Germline-derived CDR1 and CDR2 are SGHVS and FNYEAQ. Here the CDR3 DNA reads TGTGCCAGCAGCTTAGAAGGACCGGGAGGGCTCCAGTACGAGCAGTACTTC. Translation: CASSLEGPGGLQYEQYF. Looking up the rest from reference TRBV7-6 and TRBJ2-7 gives the full variable domain: GAGVSQSPRYKVTKRGQDVALRCDPISGHVSLYWYRQALGQGPEFLTYFNYEAQQDKSGLPNDRFSAERPEGSISTLTIQRTEQRDSAMYRCASSLEGPGGLQYEQYFGPGTRLTVT.

The CDR3 reads CASSYRDTRNYGYTF. The CDR3 DNA reads TGTGCCAGCAGTTACCGGGACACCAGGAACTATGGCTACACCTTC. The V gene is TRBV6-2 or TRBV6-3, the J gene TRBJ1-2, with a possible D match to TRBD1 (6 bases). This CDR3 contains 15 residues. V was trimmed by 2 bases and J by 2 bases, leaving 12 bases between them. CDR1 is MNHEY, CDR2 SVGEGT, per germline.

Ten or more counts support this clonotype. This chain uses TRBV20-1 with TRBJ1-1; D is perhaps TRBD1 (5 bases). Trimming took off 3 bases at V and 2 bases at J, with 22 bases between the two ends. The V gene's germline CDR1 is DFQATT and CDR2 SNEGSKA (reference sequence). The CDR3 is 17 amino acids. The chain's CDR3 is CSARFVTASTRNTEAFF. As DNA, the CDR3 is TGCAGTGCTAGGTTTGTGACAGCTTCTACACGAAACACTGAAGCTTTCTTT.

This clonotype was seen ten or more times. This chain joins TRBV20-1 and TRBJ2-3; D unclear. The CDR3 runs 13 residues. The V gene's germline CDR1 is DFQATT and CDR2 SNEGSKA (reference sequence). Trimming cost V 0 bases and J 2 bases, with 6 bases left between them. CDR3 protein: CSARDPPTDTQYF. Here the CDR3 DNA reads TGCAGTGCTAGAGATCCCCCCACAGATACGCAGTATTTT.

This clonotype was counted a few times. The V call is TRBV5-5, the J call TRBJ2-7; a weak D match, TRBD1 (6 bases). The CDR3 has 15 residues. Germline lookup yields CDR1 SGHKS and CDR2 YYEKEE (reference sequence). The germline V and J ends were trimmed by 1 base and 2 bases, with 13 bases remaining between them. The CDR3 nucleotides read TGTGCCAGCAGCTTGATGGCAGGGGATACCTACGAGCAGTACTTC. It is translated as CASSLMAGDTYEQYF.

This clonotype occurred many times. V gene TRBV20-1 combines with J gene TRBJ2-5; unclear D gene. CDR3 length: 15 amino acids. Between the trimmed V and J ends, which lost 5 bases and 7 bases, there was a span of 23 bases. The germline V gene encodes CDR1 DFQATT and CDR2 SNEGSKA (reference sequence). CDR3 region: CSAGPQSGPFGTQYF. CDR3 nucleotide sequence: TGCAGTGCTGGCCCTCAGTCAGGCCCCTTCGGGACCCAGTACTTC.

There are many counts of this clonotype. The V and J genes are TRBV5-5 and TRBJ2-7; 9 positions agree with TRBD1. V lost 0 bases, J lost 4 bases, and 5 bases stayed unmatched. The length of the CDR3 is 15 residues. Germline-derived CDR1 and CDR2 are SGHKS and YYEKEE (reference sequence). CDR3 sequence reads: CASSLAGTGWYEQYF. CDR3 DNA: TGTGCCAGCAGCTTGGCCGGGACAGGGTGGTACGAGCAGTACTTC.

This clonotype has a count of ten or more. The rearrangement uses TRBV6-1 and TRBJ2-7; D is ambiguous. V dropped 6 bases and J dropped 3 bases, with 21 bases sitting between them. Per germline, CDR1 MNHNS and CDR2 SASEGT. This CDR3 region has 16 residues. CDR3 nucleotides: TGTGCCAGCAGCCCCTTTAATCGGCAGGCGATCTACGAGCAGTACTTC. This translates into CASSPFNRQAIYEQYF.

This CDR3 reads CASSLVGGGKFGYTF. The CDR3 nucleotides are TGTGCCAGCAGCCTAGTGGGGGGCGGAAAGTTTGGCTACACCTTC. The V gene is TRBV7-9, the J gene TRBJ1-2; weak D call: TRBD1 (6 bases). Germline V gene data show CDR1 as SEHNR and CDR2 as FQNEAQ (reference sequence). The length of the CDR3 is 15 residues. The V gene lost 5 bases and the J gene lost 7 bases, with 20 bases spanning the gap. Complete variable domain (other parts from reference TRBV7-9 and TRBJ1-2): DTGVSQNPRHKITKRGQNVTFRCDPISEHNRLYWYRQTLGQGPEFLTYFQNEAQLEKSRLLSDRFSAERPKGSFSTLEIQRTEQGDSAMYLCASSLVGGGKFGYTFGSGTRLTVV.

The chain has TRBV19 and TRBJ2-1; 7 bases are shared with TRBD2. The trim removed 5 bases at V and 6 bases at J, leaving 10 bases unmatched. This CDR3 contains 15 residues. Germline V gene data show CDR1 as LNHDA and CDR2 as SQIVND (reference sequence). The CDR3 region is CASSSGLGPPNEQFF. The DNA of the CDR3 is TGTGCCAGTAGTTCTGGACTAGGGCCGCCCAATGAGCAGTTCTTC.

The V and J genes are TRBV20-1 and TRBJ2-2; TRBD2 aligns across 8 bases. This CDR3 spans 14 amino acids. Germline V gene sequence: CDR1 DFQATT, CDR2 SNEGSKA (reference sequence). Unmatched junction bases numbered 3, after V lost 1 base and J lost 5 bases. CDR3 amino acids: CSARGASGTGELFF. DNA of the CDR3: TGCAGTGCTAGAGGCGCTAGCGGGACCGGGGAGCTGTTTTTT.

This clonotype has ten or more counts. The V and J genes are TRBV28 and TRBJ2-4, with no clear D. Per the germline V gene, CDR1 is MDHEN and CDR2 is SYDVKM. V lost 2 bases and J 4 bases, leaving 0 bases between the germline ends. This CDR3 has 11 residues. The CDR3 is CASSLKNIQYF. CDR3 DNA sequence: TGTGCCAGCAGTTTAAAAAACATTCAGTACTTC.

This clonotype was counted many times. The V and J genes are TRBV3-1 and TRBJ2-5; D is unclear. Germline V gene data show CDR1 as LGHDT and CDR2 as YNNKEL (reference sequence). This CDR3 has 12 residues. V shed 5 bases and J shed 5 bases, with 9 bases lying between them. Here the CDR3 reads CASSLEVETQYF. Written as DNA, the CDR3 is TGTGCCAGCAGCTTGGAAGTGGAGACCCAGTACTTC.

This clonotype was found many times. V is TRBV7-9 and J is TRBJ2-5, with 8 bases aligning to TRBD1. With V trimmed by 0 bases and J by 4 bases, 4 bases remained unmatched. Per the germline V gene, CDR1 is SEHNR and CDR2 is FQNEAQ (reference sequence). CDR3 size: 15 residues. The CDR3 sequence: CASSLALDRGETQYF. The CDR3, as DNA: TGTGCCAGCAGCTTAGCCCTCGACAGGGGAGAGACCCAGTACTTC.

The rearrangement joins TRBV6-1 to TRBJ1-1; D is ambiguous. The CDR3 is 15 residues long. Germline assignment: CDR1 MNHNS and CDR2 SASEGT. The CDR3 sequence: CTSSRKPTMNTEAFF. As DNA, the CDR3 is TGTACATCCTCCCGGAAGCCTACTATGAACACTGAAGCTTTCTTT.

In this sample, this clonotype turned up many times. V is TRBV4-3 and J is TRBJ2-7, with D tentatively TRBD1 or TRBD2 (5 bases each). V was clipped by 4 bases and J by 2 bases, with 12 bases between them. The CDR3 loop spans 14 amino acids. From germline, CDR1 is LGHNA and CDR2 YSLEER. CDR3 sequence: CASSPSWGPYEQYF. Here the CDR3 DNA reads TGCGCCAGCAGCCCGTCCTGGGGACCCTACGAGCAGTACTTC.

This clonotype was observed a few times. DNA of the CDR3: TGTGCCAGTAGGGGCAGGGGTATAGGGGACACTGAAGCTTTCTTT. Protein: CASRGRGIGDTEAFF. This chain uses TRBV19 with TRBJ1-1; tentative D call: TRBD1 (6 bases). The V end lost 6 bases, the J end lost 3 bases, and 17 bases lay between the germline ends. The CDR3 is 15 amino acids. Germline CDR1 and CDR2: LNHDA and SQIVND (reference sequence).

In its sample, this clonotype was seen a few times. The chain carries TRBV5-5 and TRBJ1-1, with TRBD1 matching over 7 bases. The germline V gene has CDR1 SGHKS and CDR2 YYEKEE (reference sequence). The CDR3 sequence is 16 residues long. The V gene end was trimmed by 6 bases and the J gene end by 2 bases; junction bases not matched to a gene: 13. The CDR3 loop is CASKSRGDRVNTEAFF. CDR3 sequence (DNA): TGTGCCAGCAAATCAAGGGGCGACAGGGTTAACACTGAAGCTTTCTTT.

The chain carries TRBV20-1 and TRBJ2-3; D is possibly TRBD1 (6 bases). CDR3 size: 14 residues. Germline values: CDR1 DFQATT, CDR2 SNEGSKA (reference sequence). V lost 6 bases and J lost 5, with 18 bases in between. CDR3 coding DNA: TGCAGTGCCGCAGATTATCAGGGGAAAGATACGCAGTATTTT. Translated, it gives CSAADYQGKDTQYF.

This clonotype came up once. This chain uses TRBV4-3 with TRBJ2-3, with 10 bases that match TRBD2. V shed 0 bases, J shed 6 bases, and the junction held 9 bases outside the gene matches. Germline V gives CDR1 LGHNA, CDR2 YSLEER. CDR3 size: 17 residues. CDR3 nucleotides: TGCGCCAGCAGCCAAGATCCGGGACTAGCGAAGGCGGATACGCAGTATTTT. Residues: CASSQDPGLAKADTQYF.

V is TRBV27 and J is TRBJ1-2; no clear D gene. The ends were cut back, 0 bases at V and 8 bases at J, with 10 bases in the middle. Germline V gene data show CDR1 as MNHEY and CDR2 as SMNVEV (reference sequence). This CDR3 is 13 amino acids long. The CDR3 DNA reads TGTGCCAGCAGTTTATCCCTAGGTGGAGGCTACACCTTC. Amino acid sequence: CASSLSLGGGYTF.

This chain connects TRBV2 to TRBJ2-7; perhaps TRBD1 as D (5 bases). The V gene's germline CDR1 is SNHLY and CDR2 FYNNEI. V was pared by 7 bases and J by 2 bases, with 12 bases between. This CDR3 contains 13 residues. This chain's CDR3 is CASKQETTYEQYF. CDR3 coding DNA: TGTGCCAGCAAACAGGAAACAACCTACGAGCAGTACTTC.

This chain links TRBV5-8 with TRBJ2-1; 14 bases line up with TRBD2. V lost 3 bases to trimming and J lost 1 base; unmatched junction nucleotides: 9. In germline, CDR1 is SGHTS, CDR2 YDEGEE. This CDR3 spans 19 amino acids. The CDR3 protein is CASSSLGLAGGISYNEQFF. Here the CDR3 DNA reads TGTGCCAGCAGCTCTTTAGGACTAGCGGGAGGAATTTCCTACAATGAGCAGTTCTTC.